These T cell receptor beta chains were read from a single sample in a study of T cell responses to AZD1222 COVID-19 vaccine. Repertoires were generated with immunoSEQ multiplex PCR, while TCRdb's copy carries only in-frame clones and drops some. This table holds over 130,000 clones, 85% to 95% found once. The sample consisted of peripheral blood, taken on day 0 of AZD1222 vaccination. Receptors were obtained from an adult in good health. The CDR3 runs from the conserved cysteine through the conserved F or W. The D gene is left open where the match is weak. Only part of the rows carry a size: once, few, many, or a class if the clone is expanded.

clone_size: NA; v_call: TRBV30; d_call: NA; j_call: TRBJ2-7; cdr3_aa: CAWTPRGRGIYEQYF; cdr3_nt: TGTGCCTGGACTCCCCGGGGCAGGGGAATCTACGAGCAGTACTTC
clone_size: NA; v_call: TRBV6-5; d_call: NA; j_call: TRBJ1-1; cdr3_aa: CASRAGLSTEAFF; cdr3_nt: TGTGCCAGCAGGGCAGGGTTGTCCACTGAAGCTTTCTTT
clone_size: NA; v_call: TRBV10-3; d_call: NA; j_call: TRBJ2-7; cdr3_aa: CAISESQSRMYEQYF; cdr3_nt: TGTGCCATCAGTGAGTCGCAGAGCAGGATGTACGAGCAGTACTTC
clone_size: NA; v_call: TRBV18; d_call: NA; j_call: TRBJ2-7; cdr3_aa: CASSPPGIPSYEQYF; cdr3_nt: TGTGCCAGCTCACCACCCGGGATACCGTCCTACGAGCAGTACTTC
clone_size: NA; v_call: TRBV6-2/TRBV6-3; d_call: NA; j_call: TRBJ2-7; cdr3_aa: CASSYVGSSYEQYF; cdr3_nt: TGTGCCAGCAGTTACGTAGGCAGCTCCTACGAGCAGTACTTC
clone_size: NA; v_call: TRBV7-8; d_call: TRBD2; j_call: TRBJ2-7; cdr3_aa: CASSPLPGGRVSYEQYF; cdr3_nt: TGTGCCAGCAGCCCCTTGCCGGGGGGGCGGGTCTCCTACGAGCAGTACTTC
clone_size: NA; v_call: TRBV11-3; d_call: NA; j_call: TRBJ2-5; cdr3_aa: CASSLEFGETQYF; cdr3_nt: TGTGCCAGCAGCTTAGAGTTCGGAGAGACCCAGTACTTC
clone_size: NA; v_call: TRBV7-2; d_call: NA; j_call: TRBJ2-7; cdr3_aa: CASSPGYSYEQYF; cdr3_nt: TGTGCCAGCAGCCCGGGGTATTCCTACGAGCAGTACTTC
clone_size: NA; v_call: TRBV5-6; d_call: TRBD2; j_call: TRBJ2-7; cdr3_aa: CASSFSGAWNEQYF; cdr3_nt: TGTGCCAGCAGCTTTAGCGGGGCTTGGAACGAGCAGTACTTC
clone_size: NA; v_call: TRBV28; d_call: NA; j_call: TRBJ2-1; cdr3_aa: CATVGGRYNEQFF; cdr3_nt: TGTGCCACCGTAGGAGGACGATACAATGAGCAGTTCTTC
clone_size: NA; v_call: TRBV4-1; d_call: TRBD1; j_call: TRBJ1-6; cdr3_aa: CASSFSDRDNSPLHF; cdr3_nt: TGCGCCAGCAGCTTCTCGGACAGGGATAATTCACCCCTCCACTTT
clone_size: NA; v_call: TRBV18; d_call: NA; j_call: TRBJ2-1; cdr3_aa: CASSLAAGYEQFF; cdr3_nt: TGTGCCAGCTCACTCGCGGCCGGGTATGAGCAGTTCTTC
clone_size: NA; v_call: TRBV4-2; d_call: NA; j_call: TRBJ2-7; cdr3_aa: CASSQEGPSSYEQYF; cdr3_nt: TGTGCCAGCAGCCAAGAGGGTCCGAGCTCCTACGAGCAGTACTTC
clone_size: NA; v_call: TRBV29-1; d_call: TRBD2; j_call: TRBJ2-1; cdr3_aa: CSVKGFLAGGPSSYNEQFF; cdr3_nt: TGCAGCGTCAAAGGGTTTCTAGCGGGAGGACCCAGCTCCTACAATGAGCAGTTCTTC
clone_size: NA; v_call: TRBV5-8; d_call: NA; j_call: TRBJ2-3; cdr3_aa: CASSLAADSSTDTQYF; cdr3_nt: TGTGCCAGCAGCTTGGCAGCCGACAGTAGCACAGATACGCAGTATTTT
clone_size: once; v_call: TRBV27; d_call: NA; j_call: TRBJ2-7; cdr3_aa: CASSLSGSRAYEQYF; cdr3_nt: TGTGCCAGCAGTTTATCAGGTTCCAGGGCCTACGAGCAGTACTTC
clone_size: NA; v_call: TRBV11-1; d_call: TRBD1; j_call: TRBJ2-1; cdr3_aa: CASSPGQGIDEQFF; cdr3_nt: TGTGCCAGCAGCCCGGGACAGGGGATAGATGAGCAGTTCTTC
clone_size: NA; v_call: TRBV19; d_call: NA; j_call: TRBJ1-2; cdr3_aa: CASRRTGNYGYTF; cdr3_nt: TGTGCCAGTAGACGTACAGGGAACTATGGCTACACCTTC
clone_size: NA; v_call: TRBV24-1; d_call: NA; j_call: TRBJ2-3; cdr3_aa: CATSDRSSPADTQYF; cdr3_nt: TGTGCCACCAGTGATCGGTCTTCCCCCGCAGATACGCAGTATTTT
clone_size: NA; v_call: TRBV5-8; d_call: NA; j_call: TRBJ2-5; cdr3_aa: CASSFPDAGQETQYF; cdr3_nt: TGTGCCAGCAGCTTCCCTGATGCAGGGCAAGAGACCCAGTACTTC
clone_size: NA; v_call: TRBV15; d_call: TRBD1; j_call: TRBJ2-1; cdr3_aa: CATSRDGGTGHNEQFF; cdr3_nt: TGTGCCACCAGCAGAGATGGCGGGACAGGCCACAATGAGCAGTTCTTC
clone_size: NA; v_call: TRBV27; d_call: TRBD1; j_call: TRBJ1-2; cdr3_aa: CASSPYRGDGYTF; cdr3_nt: TGTGCCAGCAGCCCCTACAGGGGGGATGGCTACACCTTC
clone_size: NA; v_call: TRBV5-1; d_call: TRBD2; j_call: TRBJ2-3; cdr3_aa: CASSLWSGTSASTDTQYF; cdr3_nt: TGCGCCAGCAGCTTGTGGTCCGGGACTAGCGCCAGCACAGATACGCAGTATTTT
clone_size: NA; v_call: TRBV6-1; d_call: NA; j_call: TRBJ2-7; cdr3_aa: CASSEDHYYEQYF; cdr3_nt: TGTGCCAGCAGTGAGGACCACTACTACGAGCAGTACTTC
clone_size: NA; v_call: TRBV7-9; d_call: NA; j_call: TRBJ1-2; cdr3_aa: CASSLVQDFDGYTF; cdr3_nt: TGTGCCAGCAGCTTAGTACAGGATTTTGATGGCTACACCTTC